This TCR beta chain originates from a study of glioma-infiltrating T cells after dendritic cell vaccination. Germline V gene sequence: CDR1 MGHRA, CDR2 YSYEKL. V lost 0 bases and J lost 4, with 6 bases in between. The CDR3 consists of 13 residues. The immunoSEQ assay amplified TCRB CDR3 from up to 2 ug DNA. The PCR used 60 V beta and 13 J beta primers. TCRdb keeps only in-frame clones here, not all; method: immunoSEQ multiplex PCR. There are around 96,000 clones in the sample; 70% to 80% occur only once, and 6% lies in the top ten. This specimen was blood, taken before dendritic cell vaccination. This clonotype originated in a human donor with glioblastoma. This chain uses TRBV4-1 with TRBJ1-2, with D hard to call. CDR3: CASSQDFFYGYTF. The CDR3 bases are TGCGCCAGCAGCCAAGACTTCTTCTATGGCTACACCTTC.